The rows below give T cell receptor beta chains drawn from one sample of a study of blood T cell repertoires in COVID-19. TCRdb keeps only in-frame clones here, not all; method: immunoSEQ multiplex PCR. The sample includes 300,000 to 400,000 clones, around 82% of them seen just once. Sequencing was carried out using peripheral blood. Every receptor here comes from a man aged 25-45 years with active or convalescent COVID-19. The CDR3 runs from the conserved cysteine through the conserved F or W. D genes are given only for firm matches. Rows may omit the clone size; those that give it use once, few, many or a size class.

D gene	clone size	V gene	J gene	CDR3 DNA	CDR3 protein
-	-	TRBV19	TRBJ1-6	TGTGCCAGTAGTATCGGCAGGAATTCACCCCTCCACTTT	CASSIGRNSPLHF
TRBD2	-	TRBV7-2	TRBJ2-1	TGTGCCAGCAGCCCATCAAGCGGGAGATCCTACAATGAGCAGTTCTTC	CASSPSSGRSYNEQFF
-	-	TRBV19	TRBJ2-3	TGTGCCAGTAGTACCCCCGGAGATACGCAGTATTTT	CASSTPGDTQYF
-	-	TRBV19	TRBJ2-2	TGTGCCAGTAGTTTCCAGCCCGGACAAGAACGGAGGGAGCTGTTTTTT	CASSFQPGQERRELFF
TRBD2	once	TRBV30	TRBJ2-7	TGTGCCTGGACCATACTACTAGCGGGACCACCCTACGAGCAGTACTTC	CAWTILLAGPPYEQYF
TRBD2	-	TRBV5-6	TRBJ2-7	TGTGCCAGCAGCCTGGGACTACCGTCCTACGAGCAGTACTTC	CASSLGLPSYEQYF
-	-	TRBV12-5	TRBJ2-7	TGTGCTAGTGGGGCCCCCCACAGGTTAACCTACGAGCAGTACTTC	CASGAPHRLTYEQYF
TRBD1	-	TRBV7-3	TRBJ1-2	TGTGCCAGCAGCTCCCCCGGGACAGGGGACTATGGCTACACCTTC	CASSSPGTGDYGYTF
-	few	TRBV19	TRBJ1-5	TGTGCCAGTAGTATCTGGGCAGTAGGCAATCAGCCCCAGCATTTT	CASSIWAVGNQPQHF
TRBD1	-	TRBV5-5	TRBJ2-5	TGTGCCAGCAGCATTGGACAGGGCGTACAAGAGACCCAGTACTTC	CASSIGQGVQETQYF
TRBD2	-	TRBV10-3	TRBJ2-1	TGTGCCATTCTAGCGGGGGGGCAACATGAGCAGTTCTTC	CAILAGGQHEQFF
-	-	TRBV15	TRBJ1-2	TGTGCCACCAGCAGAGATATCAGGCGACCTGTGGGTGGCTACACCTTC	CATSRDIRRPVGGYTF
-	-	TRBV12-2	TRBJ2-5	TGTGCAAGTCGCCCGTTGACGGAGCACGGCTTAGAGACCCAGTACTTC	CASRPLTEHGLETQYF
TRBD1	-	TRBV11-2	TRBJ2-7	TGTGCCAGCAGCTCGGACAGGTCTCACTACGAGCAGTACTTC	CASSSDRSHYEQYF
TRBD1	few	TRBV5-1	TRBJ1-2	TGCGCCAGCAGCCGAACAGGGGCCGCCAGTGGCTATGGCTACACCTTC	CASSRTGAASGYGYTF
TRBD1	-	TRBV5-6	TRBJ2-1	TGTGCCAGCAGCTTGAGGGGACAGGGGTACAATGAGCAGTTCTTC	CASSLRGQGYNEQFF
TRBD2	-	TRBV30	TRBJ2-7	TGTGCCTGGAGTATCGAGCGGGGGATCACCTACGAGCAGTACTTC	CAWSIERGITYEQYF
TRBD2	-	TRBV7-6	TRBJ2-7	TGTGCCAGCAGCTTAGGACAGAGGGCTAGCGGGACCTACGAGCAGTACTTC	CASSLGQRASGTYEQYF
-	-	TRBV9	TRBJ2-5	TGTGCCAGCAGCGGAGGAGGTCGGAGCCAAGAGACCCAGTACTTC	CASSGGGRSQETQYF
-	-	TRBV6-4	TRBJ1-1	TGTGCCAGCAGTGAGACACCGAACACTGAAGCTTTCTTT	CASSETPNTEAFF
-	-	TRBV5-4	TRBJ2-7	TGTGCCAGCAGCTTGGCCAGATCCTACGAGCAGTACTTC	CASSLARSYEQYF
-	-	TRBV6-5	TRBJ2-2	TGTGCCAGTCGGCGCGGCGCCAACACCGGGGAGCTGTTTTTT	CASRRGANTGELFF
TRBD1	-	TRBV7-2	TRBJ1-5	TGTGCCAGCAGCTCCCAGACAGGGTTTGGTCAGCCCCAGCATTTT	CASSSQTGFGQPQHF
-	once	TRBV5-1	TRBJ2-7	TGCGCCAGCAGCTTGGGACCCCAGGGCCCCTACGAGCAGTACTTC	CASSLGPQGPYEQYF
-	-	TRBV7-2	TRBJ1-2	TGTGCCAGTACGATCGCGGGGACCAACTATGGCTACACCTTC	CASTIAGTNYGYTF
TRBD1	-	TRBV4-1	TRBJ2-3	TGCGCCAGCAGCCGAGGACAGGGGACTGGCACAGATACGCAGTATTTT	CASSRGQGTGTDTQYF
-	-	TRBV15	TRBJ1-1	TGTGCCACCAGCAGATCAGGGAACACTGAAGCTTTCTTT	CATSRSGNTEAFF
-	-	TRBV4-1	TRBJ1-4	TGCGCCAGCAGCCAAGTGACCCCTCGGGTGGGGGGAGAAAAACTGTTTTTT	CASSQVTPRVGGEKLFF
TRBD1	once	TRBV7-9	TRBJ1-2	TGTGCCAGCAGTCCCAGGGGGGAATCCTATGGCTACACCTTC	CASSPRGESYGYTF
-	-	TRBV6-4	TRBJ2-7	TGTGCCAGCAGTGACTCAAGGGGTGGCGAGCAGTACTTC	CASSDSRGGEQYF
-	-	TRBV4-1	TRBJ2-1	TGCGCCAGCAGTGACCCCGGGGGACACAATGAGCAGTTCTTC	CASSDPGGHNEQFF
-	-	TRBV12-3/TRBV12-4	TRBJ2-1	TGTGCCAGCAGTCGCGACTACTATGAGCAGTTCTTC	CASSRDYYEQFF
-	-	TRBV5-1	TRBJ2-3	TGCGCCAGCAGCGCCTCCGGGACTTATAGCACAGATACGCAGTATTTT	CASSASGTYSTDTQYF
-	-	TRBV6-1	TRBJ1-1	TGTGCCAGCAGGGGTGGGGGGATGAACACTGAAGCTTTCTTT	CASRGGGMNTEAFF
TRBD1	-	TRBV6-2/TRBV6-3	TRBJ2-6	TGTGCCAGCAGTCTCAGGGGGCTCGGGGCCAACGTCCTGACTTTC	CASSLRGLGANVLTF
-	-	TRBV27	TRBJ2-1	TGTGCCAGCCAAACCTATGGAGGGGAAAATGAGCAGTTCTTC	CASQTYGGENEQFF
-	-	TRBV7-8	TRBJ2-7	TGTGCCAGCAGCTTCCTGGCGCGGGACTCCCCCTACGAGCAGTACTTC	CASSFLARDSPYEQYF
-	-	TRBV10-3	TRBJ2-2	TGTGCCATCAGTGCGAGGGCAACGGATTATAACACCGGGGAGCTGTTTTTT	CAISARATDYNTGELFF
TRBD1	-	TRBV6-5	TRBJ2-3	TGTGCCAGCAGGAGGACAGGGGGCACAGATACGCAGTATTTT	CASRRTGGTDTQYF
TRBD2	-	TRBV4-3	TRBJ2-5	TGCGCCAGCAGCCTTCGGGGGGGGAGAGAGACCCAGTACTTC	CASSLRGGRETQYF
-	-	TRBV14	TRBJ1-6	TGTGCCAGCAGCCAAGAGGGAGCTTTCTATAATTCACCCCTCCACTTT	CASSQEGAFYNSPLHF
TRBD1	-	TRBV12-3/TRBV12-4	TRBJ1-2	TGTGCCAGCAGTCCTACAGGGGACTATGGCTACACCTTC	CASSPTGDYGYTF
-	-	TRBV11-2	TRBJ2-1	TGTGCCAGCAGCCCCTGGGGGGCGGGGGCTAAAAATGAGCAGTTCTTC	CASSPWGAGAKNEQFF
-	-	TRBV5-1	TRBJ1-5	TGCGCCAGCAGCTTCTTCGGGGGGCCTAATCAGCCCCAGCATTTT	CASSFFGGPNQPQHF
TRBD2	-	TRBV28	TRBJ2-7	TGTGCCAGCAGGCCCGGGGGGGTAGGATCCTACGAGCAGTACTTC	CASRPGGVGSYEQYF
-	-	TRBV4-1	TRBJ1-3	TGCGCCAGCAGCCACCCCTTAAGGGAGGCGGGAGGAAACACCATATATTTT	CASSHPLREAGGNTIYF
-	-	TRBV7-6	TRBJ2-2	TGTGCCAGCAGCTCCCCTTGGGGGAGGGGGATAAACACCGGGGAGCTGTTTTTT	CASSSPWGRGINTGELFF